Listed here are 32 T cell receptor beta chains from one sample, sequenced in a study of cytomegalovirus exposure and HLA in healthy donors. Assay: immunoSEQ multiplex PCR; the TCRdb copy retains only in-frame clones and omits some. Altogether under 150,000 clones are present, 90% to 95% being singletons, with the ten largest covering 0.6% to 0.8%. The sample comprised PBMCs. These receptors all stem from a man younger than 30 in good health and CMV-seronegative.

The rearrangement joins TRBV4-1 to TRBJ2-1; 12 bases map to TRBD2. The germline V gene encodes CDR1 MGHRA and CDR2 YSYEKL. The J segment lost 4 bases and the V segment lost 4 bases, leaving 2 bases of the junction unmatched. The CDR3 is 15 amino acids. CDR3 protein: CASSLLAGGYNEQFF. The CDR3, as DNA: TGCGCCAGCAGCCTACTAGCGGGAGGATACAATGAGCAGTTCTTC.

Only a few counts were recorded for this clone. In nucleotides, the CDR3 is TGTGCCAGCAGTCCGGACAGACCCATGAACACTGAAGCTTTCTTT. This sequence encodes CASSPDRPMNTEAFF. This sequence joins TRBV25-1 and TRBJ1-1; D perhaps matches TRBD1 (6 bases). Germline V gives CDR1 MGHDK, CDR2 SYGVNS. With 5 bases removed from V and 0 bases from J, the gap between germline ends came to 13 bases. This CDR3 comprises 15 residues.

This chain uses TRBV28 with TRBJ1-1; 9 bases align to TRBD1. The germline CDR1 and CDR2 sequences are MDHEN and SYDVKM. Trimming at V came to 5 bases and at J to 5 bases, leaving 3 bases not matched to a gene. The CDR3 spans 13 residues. The CDR3 DNA reads TGTGCCAGCAGTAGACAGGGGGTAACTGAAGCTTTCTTT. Its protein product is CASSRQGVTEAFF.

The V gene is TRBV5-1, the J gene TRBJ2-1, with 8 bases aligning to TRBD2. The germline V gene has CDR1 SGHRS and CDR2 YFSETQ. There are 14 residues in the CDR3. V lost 4 bases and J lost 3; bases outside the gene matches: 3. This chain's CDR3 is CASSPGGDYNEQFF. Here the CDR3 DNA reads TGCGCCAGCAGCCCCGGGGGGGACTACAATGAGCAGTTCTTC.

The chain combines TRBV6-4 with TRBJ2-3; 10 bases line up with TRBD2. From germline, CDR1 is MRHNA and CDR2 SNTAGT. The CDR3 loop spans 16 amino acids. Trimming took 0 bases from V and 4 from J; bases not matched to a gene: 4. The CDR3 here is CASSDSSSGGPDTQYF. For the CDR3, the DNA is TGTGCCAGCAGTGACTCGAGTAGCGGGGGGCCAGATACGCAGTATTTT.

This sequence joins TRBV4-1 and TRBJ2-3, with TRBD2 as a possible D gene (6 bases). The CDR3 length is 17 residues. CDR1 and CDR2 (germline): MGHRA, YSYEKL. V was pared by 1 base and J by 2 bases, with 16 bases between. CDR3 sequence reads: CASSQVGWDFDTDTQYF. CDR3 nucleotides: TGCGCCAGCAGCCAAGTTGGCTGGGACTTTGACACAGATACGCAGTATTTT.

This rearrangement joins TRBV2 to TRBJ2-1, with TRBD2 identical over 8 bases. The germline V gene encodes CDR1 SNHLY and CDR2 FYNNEI. There are 15 residues in the CDR3. Trimming removed 7 bases from V and 0 bases from J; junction bases left unmatched: 5. CDR3 sequence (DNA): TGTGCCAGCAAGGGCGGGAGGAACTCCTACAATGAGCAGTTCTTC. This translates into CASKGGRNSYNEQFF. Supplemented by reference TRBV2 and TRBJ2-1, the full variable domain reads EPEVTQTPSHQVTQMGQEVILRCVPISNHLYFYWYRQILGQKVEFLVSFYNNEISEKSEIFDDQFSVERPDGSNFTLKIRSTKLEDSAMYFCASKGGRNSYNEQFFGPGTRLTVL.

The chain combines TRBV2 with TRBJ2-4; maybe TRBD1 (5 bases). V shed 8 bases and J shed 1 base, with 12 bases lying between them. The CDR3 covers 14 residues. Germline lookup yields CDR1 SNHLY and CDR2 FYNNEI. DNA of the CDR3: TGTGCCAGCGACACGACAGTCGCCAAAAACATTCAGTACTTC. Translation gives CASDTTVAKNIQYF.

The rearrangement uses TRBV9 and TRBJ1-2; 7 bases are shared with TRBD1. Germline V gene data show CDR1 as SGDLS and CDR2 as YYNGEE. V lost 1 base to trimming and J lost 5 bases; unmatched junction nucleotides: 5. This CDR3 region has 14 residues. The CDR3 protein is CASSVRGQPYGYTF. CDR3 DNA: TGTGCCAGCAGCGTAAGGGGACAGCCATATGGCTACACCTTC.

V usage is TRBV27 and J usage is TRBJ2-7; TRBD2 agrees at 14 bases. Germline loops: CDR1 MNHEY, CDR2 SMNVEV (reference sequence). V lost 6 bases, J lost 7 bases, and 8 bases stayed unmatched. CDR3 length equals 15 residues. The CDR3 nucleotides read TGTGCCAGCAGGGGGACTAGCGGGGGATTTTGGGAGCAGTACTTC. This translates into CASRGTSGGFWEQYF.

This chain uses TRBV7-2 with TRBJ2-5, with D possibly TRBD2 on 5 matching bases. The CDR3 sequence is 15 residues long. V lost 5 bases, J lost 5 bases, and 18 bases lay in between. Germline V gene data show CDR1 as SGHTA and CDR2 as FQGNSA. CDR3 in amino acids: CASSPGIATRETQYF. CDR3 DNA: TGTGCCAGCAGCCCGGGTATAGCGACGAGGGAGACCCAGTACTTC.

The CDR3 loop reads CAGAERGGEGETQYF. The CDR3, as DNA: TGTGCCGGTGCCGAGCGGGGGGGCGAGGGAGAGACCCAGTACTTC. V gene TRBV5-8 combines with J gene TRBJ2-5, with 10 positions matching TRBD2. The CDR3 runs to 15 residues. The V gene's germline CDR1 is SGHTS and CDR2 YDEGEE. V trimming: 10 bases; J trimming: 4 bases; junction bases outside the gene matches: 13.

The V gene is TRBV18, the J gene TRBJ2-3; 7 nucleotides line up with TRBD1. V trimming: 5 bases; J trimming: 0 bases; junction bases outside the gene matches: 5. This CDR3 is built from 15 residues. In germline, CDR1 is KGHSH, CDR2 LQKENI. The CDR3 DNA is TGTGCCAGCTCATCTCGGACAGGAAGCACAGATACGCAGTATTTT. Protein: CASSSRTGSTDTQYF.

V is TRBV10-2 and J is TRBJ2-3, with 8 bases fitting TRBD1. CDR1 and CDR2 (germline): WSHSY, SAAADI. The CDR3 consists of 15 residues. Losses at the gene ends were 2 bases for V and 1 base for J; bases not matched to a gene: 2. In DNA, the CDR3 is TGCGCCAGCAGTGAGGCGACAGGGGGCACAGATACGCAGTATTTT. Translating gives CASSEATGGTDTQYF.

V usage is TRBV7-3 and J usage is TRBJ2-1; TRBD2 aligns across 7 bases. Germline-derived CDR1 and CDR2 are SGHTA and FQGTGA. J was trimmed by 4 bases and V by 3 bases; bases with no gene match: 9. The CDR3 is 16 amino acids. The CDR3, as DNA: TGTGCCAGCAGCTTGGGGCCTAGCGGATTATACAATGAGCAGTTCTTC. Its translation: CASSLGPSGLYNEQFF.

The chain couples TRBV30 to TRBJ1-1, with no clear D. Germline lookup yields CDR1 GTSNPN and CDR2 SVGIG (reference sequence). CDR3 length equals 13 residues. V dropped 5 bases and J dropped 1 base, with 11 bases sitting between them. The CDR3 bases are TGTGCCTGGGAACCGGGTTCGAACACTGAAGCTTTCTTT. This encodes CAWEPGSNTEAFF.

The rearrangement links TRBV7-6 to TRBJ2-1; 10 positions match TRBD2. Per the germline V gene, CDR1 is SGHVS and CDR2 is FNYEAQ. Unmatched junction bases numbered 8, after V lost 3 bases and J lost 0 bases. The CDR3 has 18 amino acids. This CDR3 is CASSFLLSGGSSYNEQFF. Written as DNA, the CDR3 is TGTGCCAGCAGCTTCCTTCTTAGCGGGGGGAGCTCCTACAATGAGCAGTTCTTC. Full variable domain (remainder filled in from reference TRBV7-6 and TRBJ2-1): GAGVSQSPRYKVTKRGQDVALRCDPISGHVSLYWYRQALGQGPEFLTYFNYEAQQDKSGLPNDRFSAERPEGSISTLTIQRTEQRDSAMYRCASSFLLSGGSSYNEQFFGPGTRLTVL.

The chain uses TRBV11-1 and TRBJ2-2; 9 nucleotides match TRBD2. Germline V CDR1 and CDR2: SGHAT, FQDESV (reference sequence). The CDR3 has 18 residues. J gave up 4 bases and V 3 bases, and 12 bases lay outside the gene matches. CDR3 protein: CASSFRFSGGRGTGELFF. As DNA, the CDR3 is TGTGCCAGCAGCTTCCGGTTTAGCGGGGGCCGCGGCACCGGGGAGCTGTTTTTT.

The CDR3 region has the DNA TGTGCCAGCAGCAAACGGGACAGGGCAGAGACCCAGTACTTC. It encodes CASSKRDRAETQYF. J is TRBJ2-5 and V is TRBV7-2, with 9 bases lining up with TRBD1. Unmatched junction bases numbered 5, after V lost 5 bases and J lost 4 bases. CDR1 and CDR2 (germline): SGHTA, FQGNSA. CDR3 length equals 14 residues.

The V and J genes are TRBV6-5 and TRBJ2-1; D is possibly TRBD2 (6 bases). V was pared by 0 bases and J by 6 bases, with 12 bases between. Germline V gene sequence: CDR1 MNHEY, CDR2 SVGAGI. The CDR3 consists of 15 residues. In DNA form, the CDR3 reads TGTGCCAGCAGTTACTCGGAGGGCCGGGGCAATGAGCAGTTCTTC. Protein sequence: CASSYSEGRGNEQFF.

The chain uses TRBV19 and TRBJ2-4; 12 nucleotides agree with TRBD2. The length of the CDR3 is 18 residues. The V gene end was trimmed by 3 bases and the J gene end by 2 bases; junction bases not matched to a gene: 8. The V gene's germline CDR1 is LNHDA and CDR2 SQIVND (reference sequence). The CDR3 DNA follows: TGTGCCAGTAGTATGGGGCTAGCGGGAGGGCGGCCCAAAAACATTCAGTACTTC. It codes for CASSMGLAGGRPKNIQYF.

The chain uses TRBV5-1 and TRBJ1-1; 8 bases map to TRBD1. This CDR3 contains 16 residues. In germline, CDR1 is SGHRS, CDR2 YFSETQ. Losses at the gene ends were 4 bases for V and 4 bases for J; bases not matched to a gene: 12. CDR3 nucleotides: TGCGCCAGCAGCCCAAAGATGACAGGGGCGGGCACTGAAGCTTTCTTT. It codes for CASSPKMTGAGTEAFF.

V gene TRBV11-2 combines with J gene TRBJ2-3; D possibly corresponds to TRBD2 (6 bases). The CDR3 loop spans 16 amino acids. Trimming stripped 1 base from V and 0 bases from J, with 11 bases between. In germline, CDR1 is SGHAT, CDR2 FQNNGV. CDR3 in amino acids: CASSLVTSGSTDTQYF. DNA for the CDR3: TGTGCCAGCAGCTTAGTCACCAGCGGGAGCACAGATACGCAGTATTTT.

V is TRBV27 and J is TRBJ2-7, with TRBD2 as a possible D gene (5 bases). The CDR3 loop spans 13 amino acids. Trimming pared 7 bases from V and 3 bases from J, leaving 13 bases between. Germline loops: CDR1 MNHEY, CDR2 SMNVEV (reference sequence). CDR3 loop: CASMSLAFYEQYV. Here the CDR3 DNA reads TGTGCCAGCATGAGTCTAGCTTTCTACGAGCAGTACGTC.

This sequence joins TRBV11-2 and TRBJ1-5; the match to TRBD1 covers 8 bases. The CDR3 is 16 amino acids. Germline V CDR1 and CDR2: SGHAT, FQNNGV. Trimming took 1 base from V and 7 from J; bases not matched to a gene: 9. DNA for the CDR3: TGTGCCAGCAGCTTAGGTGGACAGGGAACCCTACAGCCCCAGCATTTT. Protein product: CASSLGGQGTLQPQHF. The whole variable domain, filled in from reference TRBV11-2 and TRBJ1-5, reads EAGVAQSPRYKIIEKRQSVAFWCNPISGHATLYWYQQILGQGPKLLIQFQNNGVVDDSQLPKDRFSAERLKGVDSTLKIQPAKLEDSAVYLCASSLGGQGTLQPQHFGDGTRLSIL.

The gene calls are TRBV5-1 and TRBJ2-3; tentatively, D is TRBD2 (5 bases). Trimming cost V 2 bases and J 3 bases, with 13 bases left between them. There are 15 residues in the CDR3. From germline, CDR1 is SGHRS and CDR2 YFSETQ. In nucleotides, the CDR3 is TGCGCCAGCAGCTTTCAGGTGAGGAGGACAGATACGCAGTATTTT. Amino acid sequence: CASSFQVRRTDTQYF.

The CDR3 region is CASSPWTVIDDNEKLFF. The CDR3 DNA sequence: TGTGCCAGTAGTCCCTGGACAGTGATAGATGATAATGAAAAACTGTTTTTT. The chain carries TRBV19 and TRBJ1-4; D possibly corresponds to TRBD1 (6 bases). The CDR3 extends over 17 amino acids. V was trimmed by 5 bases and J by 4 bases, leaving 20 bases between them. In germline, CDR1 is LNHDA, CDR2 SQIVND (reference sequence). The full variable domain, rest sourced from reference TRBV19 and TRBJ1-4, is DGGITQSPKYLFRKEGQNVTLSCEQNLNHDAMYWYRQDPGQGLRLIYYSQIVNDFQKGDIAEGYSVSREKKESFPLTVTSAQKNPTAFYLCASSPWTVIDDNEKLFFGSGTQLSVL.

V gene TRBV11-1 combines with J gene TRBJ2-4, with TRBD2 as a possible D gene (5 bases). The germline gives CDR1 SGHAT, CDR2 FQDESV (reference sequence). The CDR3 runs to 14 residues. V gave up 0 bases and J gave up 3 bases, with 6 bases separating them. The CDR3 loop reads CASSLAAGKNIQYF. DNA for the CDR3: TGTGCCAGCAGCTTAGCGGCGGGCAAAAACATTCAGTACTTC.

This clone was counted a single time. This chain links TRBV9 with TRBJ2-7, with 10 bases identical to TRBD2. The germline CDR1 and CDR2 sequences are SGDLS and YYNGEE. The ends lost 0 bases at V and 5 bases at J; junction bases unmatched: 5. This CDR3 region has 15 residues. CDR3 protein: CASSVGGLAGDEQYF. CDR3 bases: TGTGCCAGCAGCGTAGGAGGGCTAGCGGGGGACGAGCAGTACTTC.

This chain joins TRBV20-1 and TRBJ1-1; D unresolved. The CDR3 has 11 residues. CDR1 and CDR2 (germline): DFQATT, SNEGSKA (reference sequence). The DNA of the CDR3 is TGCAAGGTAGCGTGGATGAATGAAGCTTTCTTT. It specifies CKVAWMNEAFF.

This chain joins TRBV30 and TRBJ2-7; TRBD2 matches at 9 bases. Germline V gives CDR1 GTSNPN, CDR2 SVGIG (reference sequence). CDR3 size: 17 residues. V trimming: 5 bases; J trimming: 2 bases; junction bases outside the gene matches: 16. CDR3 nucleotide sequence: TGTGCCTGGTCTCCCGCCAACTCTAGCGGGATCACCTACGAGCAGTACGTC. Amino acids: CAWSPANSSGITYEQYV.

V and J are TRBV10-3 and TRBJ1-5; 8 nucleotides agree with TRBD1. This CDR3 has 14 amino acids. V shed 5 bases and J 5 bases; nucleotides not matched to a gene: 5. Germline CDR1 is ENHRY and CDR2 is SYGVKD. CDR3 DNA sequence: TGTGCCATCAGTTCCACAGGGGGTCATCAGCCCCAGCATTTT. Its protein product is CAISSTGGHQPQHF.